These T cell receptor beta chains were read from a single sample in a study of beta chain features in type 1 diabetes. Produced via immunoSEQ multiplex PCR; TCRdb's table is partial and in-frame only. The top ten clones hold about 0.01% of a sample with 330,000 or so clones, around 12% of them seen once. The sequenced material came from naive CD4+ T cells from blood. These receptors all come from a young woman with type 1 diabetes. The CDR3 runs from the conserved cysteine through the conserved F or W. D genes are given only for firm matches. For some rows the clone size is stated as once, few or many, or as a class when expanded; others skip it.

d_gene	v_gene	abundance	j_gene	CDR3aa	CDR3nt
TRBD2	TRBV2	few	TRBJ2-1	CASREPGLAGGDEQFF	TGTGCCAGCAGGGAACCGGGACTAGCGGGAGGGGATGAGCAGTTCTTC
.	TRBV5-1	.	TRBJ2-7	CASSLGSSTGEQYF	TGCGCCAGCAGCTTGGGGTCATCGACGGGGGAGCAGTACTTC
TRBD1	TRBV4-3	few	TRBJ1-6	CASSHVGTGASPLHF	TGCGCCAGCAGCCACGTTGGGACAGGGGCTTCACCCCTCCACTTT
.	TRBV4-3	few	TRBJ2-7	CASSHYRENYEQYF	TGCGCCAGCAGCCATTACAGGGAAAACTACGAGCAGTACTTC
TRBD1	TRBV10-3	.	TRBJ2-7	CAISVDRGLAFQYF	TGTGCCATCAGCGTAGACAGGGGGCTTGCGTTTCAGTACTTC
.	TRBV6-1	few	TRBJ2-7	CASSEAFPFEQYF	TGTGCCAGCAGTGAGGCCTTCCCCTTCGAGCAGTACTTC
.	TRBV13	few	TRBJ1-2	CASSSSGGPGYTF	TGTGCCAGCAGCTCCTCCGGGGGACCTGGCTACACCTTC
.	TRBV29-1	.	TRBJ2-7	CSVTVSSYEQYF	TGCAGCGTTACTGTGAGCTCCTACGAGCAGTACTTC
.	TRBV4-3	few	TRBJ2-1	CASSQVNGGSVYNEQFF	TGCGCCAGCAGCCAAGTAAATGGGGGGTCTGTTTACAATGAGCAGTTCTTC
.	TRBV29-1	few	TRBJ2-3	CSGIRGTSEEDTQYF	TGCAGCGGAATTCGCGGGACTTCTGAAGAGGATACGCAGTATTTT
TRBD1	TRBV29-1	.	TRBJ1-2	CSVEPGQGGSGGYTF	TGCAGCGTTGAACCCGGACAGGGTGGCTCAGGAGGCTACACCTTC
TRBD1	TRBV23-1	.	TRBJ2-4	CASSHLQGKNIQYF	TGCGCCAGCAGTCATTTACAGGGGAAGAACATTCAGTACTTC
.	TRBV9	.	TRBJ2-7	CASSRGTVYEQYF	TGTGCCAGCAGCCGCGGGACAGTCTACGAGCAGTACTTC
TRBD1	TRBV5-1	.	TRBJ1-2	CASSTRTGDYGYTF	TGCGCCAGCAGCACAAGGACAGGGGACTATGGCTACACCTTC
TRBD1	TRBV18	.	TRBJ2-7	CASSPGQGDPYEQYF	TGTGCCAGCTCACCGGGACAGGGGGACCCCTACGAGCAGTACTTC
.	TRBV14	few	TRBJ1-3	CASSQDGVNTIYF	TGTGCCAGCAGCCAAGACGGGGTAAACACCATATATTTT
.	TRBV29-1	.	TRBJ1-1	CSVYRRLNTEAFF	TGCAGCGTGTACAGGCGTTTGAACACTGAAGCTTTCTTT
TRBD2	TRBV27	few	TRBJ2-7	CASSRPGLVFDEQYF	TGTGCCAGCAGTCGACCCGGACTAGTCTTCGACGAGCAGTACTTC
.	TRBV25-1	few	TRBJ1-1	CASSDLYTEAFF	TGTGCCAGCAGTGACCTTTACACTGAAGCTTTCTTT
TRBD1	TRBV25-1	few	TRBJ1-1	CATSGTGNMAFF	TGTGCCACTTCAGGGACAGGGAATATGGCTTTCTTT
TRBD1	TRBV28	few	TRBJ2-7	CASSSYALRDRIPYEQYF	TGTGCCAGCAGTTCTTATGCCCTCCGGGACAGGATCCCCTACGAGCAGTACTTC
.	TRBV30	.	TRBJ2-7	CAWGTYEQYF	TGTGCATGGGGGACTTACGAGCAGTACTTC
TRBD2	TRBV27	.	TRBJ2-1	CASRIAGGPGNEQFF	TGTGCCAGCAGAATAGCGGGAGGGCCGGGGAATGAGCAGTTCTTC
TRBD2	TRBV27	few	TRBJ2-7	CASSLSKGPSGSYEQYF	TGTGCCAGCAGTTTATCAAAAGGTCCTAGCGGGAGTTACGAGCAGTACTTC
.	TRBV7-2	.	TRBJ1-5	CASSDGTPNSNQPQHF	TGTGCCAGCAGCGATGGGACACCTAATAGCAATCAGCCCCAGCATTTT
.	TRBV7-9	few	TRBJ2-3	CATLPTYSTDTQYF	TGTGCCACCCTCCCGACTTACAGCACAGATACGCAGTATTTT